These 15 T cell receptor beta chains were sequenced from one sample in a study of Graves' ophthalmopathy and Graves' hyperthyroidism. Amplification targeted the TCR beta CDR3 regions, with RNA transcripts as the source material. RT-PCR was first run with HTBI primers, then multiplex PCR in a second round. TCRdb redid the calling of the multiplex PCR reads with MiXCR, one entry per CDR3 protein. The profile shows roughly 1.1 million distinct CDR3 sequences, less than 45% of them singletons. The sequenced sample was peripheral blood or thyroid tissue (not recorded which). These receptors were taken from an adult man with Graves' hyperthyroidism.

This rearrangement joins TRBV12-3 or TRBV12-4 to TRBJ2-2; the D gene is possibly TRBD1 (5 bases). V lost 1 base to trimming and J lost 13 bases, with 10 bases between them. The CDR3 is 12 residues long. The CDR3 coding sequence is TGTGCCAGCAGTTTAGACAGGCAGGGGCTGTTTTTT. It yields the protein CASSLDRQGLFF.

The chain couples TRBV7-2 to TRBJ2-5; 10 bases map to TRBD2. V shed 4 bases and J 4 bases; nucleotides not matched to a gene: 15. Germline CDR1 SGHTA, CDR2 FQGNSA. CDR3 length equals 18 residues. This CDR3 is CASSSGTQLAGRGETQYF. The CDR3 bases are TGTGCCAGCAGCTCCGGGACACAACTAGCGGGAAGAGGAGAGACCCAGTACTTC.

The V and J genes are TRBV6-1 and TRBJ1-2; D remains unclear. The germline V gene has CDR1 MNHNS and CDR2 SASEGT. Deletions cut 6 bases from V and 4 bases from J, with 15 bases between. The CDR3 is 14 residues long. Here the CDR3 DNA reads TGTGCCAGCAGCCTTAGGGTGGACCTCTATGGCTACACCTTC. Residues: CASSLRVDLYGYTF.

This clonotype was picked up one time. The rearrangement uses TRBV7-2 and TRBJ1-6, with D possibly matching TRBD1 (5 bases). V dropped 5 bases and J dropped 9 bases, with 20 bases sitting between them. The CDR3 runs to 16 residues. Germline values: CDR1 SGHTA, CDR2 FQGNSA. The CDR3 loop reads CASSSLDTGSGSPLHF. The CDR3 bases are TGTGCCAGCAGCAGCTTGGATACAGGTTCCGGTTCACCCCTCCACTTT.

This clonotype was counted a few times. This sequence joins TRBV19 and TRBJ2-7; TRBD2 matches at 7 bases. Germline CDR1 and CDR2: LNHDA and SQIVND (reference sequence). The CDR3 extends over 18 amino acids. V dropped 2 bases and J dropped 1; count of bases not matched to a gene: 14. The CDR3 DNA follows: TGTGCCAGTAGTATATATTCTAGCGGAGGGGATCGGTCCTACGAGCAGTACTTC. It codes for CASSIYSSGGDRSYEQYF.

This sequence joins TRBV5-4 and TRBJ2-7, with D perhaps matching TRBD2 (6 bases). V gave up 0 bases and J gave up 1 base, with 11 bases separating them. Germline lookup yields CDR1 SGHNT and CDR2 YYREEE (reference sequence). This CDR3 has 15 amino acids. In nucleotides, the CDR3 is TGTGCCAGCAGCTTGGTGGCAGGGAGGTCCTACGAGCAGTACTTC. Its translation: CASSLVAGRSYEQYF.

This sequence joins TRBV25-1 and TRBJ2-1; D is uncertain. The V gene lost 3 bases and the J gene lost 0 bases, with 9 bases spanning the gap. CDR1 is MGHDK, CDR2 SYGVNS, per germline. The CDR3 length is 15 residues. CDR3: CASSEGTLSYNEQFF. Written as DNA, the CDR3 is TGTGCCAGCAGTGAGGGCACTCTCTCCTACAATGAGCAGTTCTTC.

As to this clonotype: A read error may explain this, as a much larger clone is one base away. The chain couples TRBV15 to TRBJ1-1; D perhaps matches TRBD1 (6 bases). The V gene's germline CDR1 is LNHNV and CDR2 YYDKDF (reference sequence). The CDR3 is made up of 14 amino acids. The CDR3 loop is CASSTDPGATEAFF. The CDR3 nucleotides are TGTGCCAGCAGCACGGATCCGGGGGCCACTGAAGCTTTCTTT. Combining the CDR3 with reference TRBV15 and TRBJ1-1 gives the whole variable domain DAMVIQNPRYQVTQFGKPVTLSCSQTLNHNVMYWYQQKSSQAPKLLFHYYDKDFNNEADTPDNFQSRRPNTSFCFLDIRSPGLGDTAMYLCASSTDPGATEAFFGQGTRLTVV.

This chain links TRBV10-3 with TRBJ1-1; no definite D call. Germline V gene data show CDR1 as ENHRY and CDR2 as SYGVKD. This CDR3 has 14 amino acids. V lost 8 bases and J 0 bases, leaving 13 bases between the germline ends. CDR3 DNA: TGTGCCATCCTTGGTACAAACATGAACACTGAAGCTTTCTTT. This translates into CAILGTNMNTEAFF.

This clonotype was observed at least ten times. V and J are TRBV11-2 and TRBJ2-7; the D is unclear. Germline assignment: CDR1 SGHAT and CDR2 FQNNGV. The CDR3 contains 11 residues. V was trimmed by 5 bases and J by 4 bases, leaving 6 bases between them. DNA of the CDR3: TGTGCCAGCAGCAAGAGTTACGAGCAGTACTTC. This translates into CASSKSYEQYF. Supplemented by reference TRBV11-2 and TRBJ2-7, the full variable domain reads EAGVAQSPRYKIIEKRQSVAFWCNPISGHATLYWYQQILGQGPKLLIQFQNNGVVDDSQLPKDRFSAERLKGVDSTLKIQPAKLEDSAVYLCASSKSYEQYFGPGTRLTVT.

The chain recombines TRBV27 with TRBJ1-5; 9 bases are shared with TRBD1. V trimming: 4 bases; J trimming: 3 bases; junction bases outside the gene matches: 4. Germline assignment: CDR1 MNHEY and CDR2 SMNVEV (reference sequence). The CDR3 extends over 15 amino acids. The CDR3 DNA sequence: TGTGCCAGCAGTTACGGACAGGGGAACAATCAGCCCCAGCATTTT. Protein sequence: CASSYGQGNNQPQHF.

V and J are TRBV4-3 and TRBJ2-7; no firm D call. The CDR3 has 13 residues. Deletions cut 1 base from V and 5 bases from J, with 9 bases between. The V gene's germline CDR1 is LGHNA and CDR2 YSLEER. CDR3 bases: TGCGCCAGCAGCCAAGGTCGTTGGGACGAGCAGTACTTC. The encoded protein is CASSQGRWDEQYF.

This clonotype was observed at least ten times. The chain couples TRBV19 to TRBJ2-2; possible D gene TRBD1, 5 bases. This CDR3 spans 13 amino acids. V lost 10 bases and J 3 bases, leaving 12 bases between the germline ends. CDR1 is LNHDA and CDR2 is SQIVND in the germline V gene (reference sequence). The CDR3 DNA reads TGTGCCACCTTGCCAGGGTACACCGGGGAGCTGTTTTTT. This sequence encodes CATLPGYTGELFF.

The CDR3 is CSAERQVRTEAFF. The DNA of the CDR3 is TGCAGTGCTGAACGTCAGGTTCGCACTGAAGCTTTCTTT. The rearrangement joins TRBV20-1 to TRBJ1-1, with D uncertain. The CDR3 sequence is 13 residues long. V was clipped by 5 bases and J by 4 bases, with 14 bases between them. Germline lookup yields CDR1 DFQATT and CDR2 SNEGSKA (reference sequence).

The chain joins TRBV5-1 to TRBJ1-1, with TRBD1 matching 7 bases. This CDR3 is 17 amino acids long. The J segment lost 6 bases and the V segment lost 0 bases, leaving 14 bases of the junction unmatched. CDR1 and CDR2 (germline): SGHRS, YFSETQ. The CDR3 DNA follows: TGCGCCAGCAGCTTGGGGTCACGGAGGGGGCGAATCTCTGAAGCTTTCTTT. This translates into CASSLGSRRGRISEAFF.